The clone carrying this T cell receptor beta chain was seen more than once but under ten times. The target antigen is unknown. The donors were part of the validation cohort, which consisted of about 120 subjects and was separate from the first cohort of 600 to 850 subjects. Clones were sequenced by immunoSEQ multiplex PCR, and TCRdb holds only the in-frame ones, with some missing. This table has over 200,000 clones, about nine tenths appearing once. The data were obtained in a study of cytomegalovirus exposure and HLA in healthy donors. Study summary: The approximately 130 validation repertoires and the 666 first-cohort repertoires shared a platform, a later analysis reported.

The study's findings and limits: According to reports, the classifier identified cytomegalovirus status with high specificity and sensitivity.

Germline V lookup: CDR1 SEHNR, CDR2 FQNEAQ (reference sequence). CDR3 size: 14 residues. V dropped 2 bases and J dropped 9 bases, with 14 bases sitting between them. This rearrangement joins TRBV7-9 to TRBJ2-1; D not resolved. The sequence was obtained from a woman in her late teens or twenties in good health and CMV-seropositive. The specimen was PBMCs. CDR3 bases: TGTGCCAGCAGCTTACCCACTCTAGACGGTGAGCAGTTCTTC. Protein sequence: CASSLPTLDGEQFF.